The 26 T cell receptor beta chains presented below share a single source sample, sequenced in a study of CD8+ T cells in alopecia areata. Sequencing used cDNA as its template, made by extracting RNA and reverse transcribing it. TCRdb's table, derived via immunoSEQ multiplex PCR, lists solely in-frame clones and lacks some. The table has over 150,000 clones, approximately 57% seen once. Documented treatment: oral pan-JAK inhibitor, 5-10 mg twice daily. Material: CD4+ T cells sorted from blood, obtained at week 24, from a patient treated with tofacitinib. The receptors derive from a human donor with alopecia areata.

V gene TRBV29-1 combines with J gene TRBJ1-5, with TRBD1 identical over 9 bases. Germline trimming cut 4 bases from V and 2 bases from J; bases unmatched to any gene: 3. Germline CDR1 SQVTM, CDR2 ANQGSEA. The CDR3 contains 14 residues. The CDR3 coding sequence is TGCAGCGTTGCAACAGGGGGCCGCAATCAGCCCCAGCATTTT. Amino acid sequence: CSVATGGRNQPQHF.

V and J are TRBV15 and TRBJ1-2; D perhaps matches TRBD1 (5 bases). Germline values: CDR1 LNHNV, CDR2 YYDKDF (reference sequence). Trimming removed 0 bases at V and 8 bases at J, with 13 bases between. The CDR3 spans 14 residues. CDR3 sequence: CATSRENGDGGYTF. CDR3 DNA: TGTGCCACCAGCAGAGAAAACGGGGACGGGGGCTACACCTTC.

The table lists this clone with a few counts. The chain combines TRBV29-1 with TRBJ2-3, with 8 bases fitting TRBD1. V lost 3 bases, J lost 14 bases, and 16 bases stayed unmatched. This CDR3 spans 14 amino acids. The germline CDR1 and CDR2 sequences are SQVTM and ANQGSEA. CDR3 protein: CSVDRDRMDEFRYF. CDR3 DNA: TGCAGCGTTGACAGGGACAGGATGGACGAGTTTCGGTATTTT.

V is TRBV29-1 and J is TRBJ1-1; D call uncertain. With 5 bases removed from V and 3 bases from J, the gap between germline ends came to 10 bases. CDR3 size: 12 residues. The germline CDR1 and CDR2 sequences are SQVTM and ANQGSEA. The CDR3 region has the DNA TGCAGCGTTTCTTCGGCATACACTGAAGCTTTCTTT. This translates into CSVSSAYTEAFF.

This chain uses TRBV29-1 with TRBJ2-2; D is uncertain. The CDR3 runs to 12 residues. The V gene lost 6 bases and the J gene lost 4 bases, with 9 bases spanning the gap. Germline CDR1 and CDR2: SQVTM and ANQGSEA. In nucleotides, the CDR3 is TGCAGCGTGGTTGGGGTCACCGGGGAGCTGTTTTTT. Its translation is CSVVGVTGELFF.

The chain combines TRBV5-1 with TRBJ2-2; the D gene could be TRBD1 or TRBD2 (5 bases each). This CDR3 is 16 amino acids long. The germline gives CDR1 SGHRS, CDR2 YFSETQ. Between the trimmed V and J ends, which lost 4 bases and 6 bases, there was a span of 19 bases. CDR3 loop: CASSTSSGTPAGELFF. The CDR3 DNA reads TGCGCCAGCAGCACCTCATCCGGGACCCCGGCCGGGGAGCTGTTTTTT.

The DNA of the CDR3 is TGTGCCTGGAGTGCACTACTGACAGGGGAGAACACCATATATTTT. Protein: CAWSALLTGENTIYF. The rearrangement links TRBV30 to TRBJ1-3, with 8 bases matching TRBD1. Germline V gene lookup returns CDR1 GTSNPN and CDR2 SVGIG (reference sequence). V trimming: 1 base; J trimming: 7 bases; junction bases outside the gene matches: 9. This CDR3 has 15 residues.

This clone came up once. The rearrangement links TRBV30 to TRBJ1-2; perhaps TRBD1 as D (5 bases). Trimming stripped 3 bases from V and 7 bases from J, with 18 bases between. Germline CDR1 and CDR2: GTSNPN and SVGIG (reference sequence). This CDR3 is built from 14 residues. CDR3 amino acids: CAWRGQMKEFGYTF. For the CDR3, the DNA is TGTGCCTGGAGAGGACAAATGAAAGAATTTGGCTACACCTTC.

This clone was detected only once. The chain carries TRBV10-3 and TRBJ1-2, with a weak D call TRBD1 (5 bases). Between the trimmed V and J ends, which lost 7 bases and 1 base, there was a span of 10 bases. The CDR3 has 13 residues. Germline loops: CDR1 ENHRY, CDR2 SYGVKD. The CDR3 region is CAITGRSNYGYTF. CDR3 DNA sequence: TGTGCCATCACAGGGAGGAGTAACTATGGCTACACCTTC.

This sequence joins TRBV14 and TRBJ1-6; 7 bases are shared with TRBD1. The CDR3 spans 13 residues. V gave up 6 bases and J gave up 10 bases; unmatched junction bases: 6. The germline V gene has CDR1 SGHDN and CDR2 FVKESK. CDR3 region: CASRQGLRSPLHF. DNA for the CDR3: TGTGCCAGCAGACAGGGGTTGCGGTCACCCCTCCACTTT.

The J gene is TRBJ1-6, the V gene TRBV9; tentatively, D is TRBD1 (5 bases). Germline lookup yields CDR1 SGDLS and CDR2 YYNGEE. The CDR3 contains 14 residues. Trimming cost V 2 bases and J 6 bases, with 9 bases left between them. The CDR3 region is CASSVTDINSPLHF. As DNA, the CDR3 is TGTGCCAGCAGCGTGACAGATATTAATTCACCCCTCCACTTT.

This clone came up a few times. This chain joins TRBV18 and TRBJ2-1, with 15 bases matching TRBD2. V dropped 1 base and J dropped 7; count of bases not matched to a gene: 5. The germline gives CDR1 KGHSH, CDR2 LQKENI. The CDR3 has 17 amino acids. CDR3: CASSPRTSGGAGNEQFF. The DNA for the CDR3 is TGTGCCAGCTCACCACGGACTAGCGGGGGGGCCGGGAATGAGCAGTTCTTC. The full variable domain, rest sourced from reference TRBV18 and TRBJ2-1, is NAGVMQNPRHLVRRRGQEARLRCSPMKGHSHVYWYRQLPEEGLKFMVYLQKENIIDESGMPKERFSAEFPKEGPSILRIQQVVRGDSAAYFCASSPRTSGGAGNEQFFGPGTRLTVL.

The chain combines TRBV29-1 with TRBJ1-1; perhaps TRBD1 as D (5 bases). V was pared by 7 bases and J by 0 bases, with 15 bases between. Germline values: CDR1 SQVTM, CDR2 ANQGSEA. The CDR3 covers 14 residues. CDR3 nucleotide sequence: TGCAGCGCGAGGGGACTTAGGATGAACACTGAAGCTTTCTTT. Its protein product is CSARGLRMNTEAFF.

This clone has more than one count but fewer than ten. This rearrangement joins TRBV2 to TRBJ2-5, with 7 bases matching TRBD1. The CDR3 has 15 residues. Germline loops: CDR1 SNHLY, CDR2 FYNNEI. V lost 11 bases to trimming and J lost 4 bases; unmatched junction nucleotides: 16. The CDR3 coding sequence is TGTGCCTACCTTAGGCGAGGGGGCGATTCAGAGACCCAGTACTTC. Translated: CAYLRRGGDSETQYF.

V is TRBV30 and J is TRBJ2-1, with D possibly called TRBD1 or TRBD2 (5 bases each). The germline V gene encodes CDR1 GTSNPN and CDR2 SVGIG (reference sequence). The CDR3 contains 12 residues. Between the trimmed V and J ends, which lost 4 bases and 9 bases, there was a span of 13 bases. The CDR3 region is CAWNHRDGEQFF. CDR3 nucleotides: TGTGCCTGGAATCATCGGGACGGTGAGCAGTTCTTC.

The J gene is TRBJ2-6, the V gene TRBV11-2; D uncertain. The germline V and J ends were trimmed by 7 bases and 0 bases, with 10 bases remaining between them. Looked up from germline, CDR1 is SGHAT and CDR2 is FQNNGV. The CDR3 is made up of 15 amino acids. The CDR3 sequence is CASTHLGSGANVLTF. The CDR3 DNA reads TGTGCCAGCACCCATCTCGGCTCTGGGGCCAACGTCCTGACTTTC.

The chain links TRBV29-1 to TRBJ2-2; unclear D gene. CDR3 size: 14 residues. The germline V and J ends were trimmed by 4 bases and 6 bases, with 15 bases remaining between them. The germline V gene has CDR1 SQVTM and CDR2 ANQGSEA. The CDR3 coding sequence is TGCAGCGTTGGAGAGCCCGGTTCTCCCGGGGAGCTGTTTTTT. Protein: CSVGEPGSPGELFF.

This clone was seen just once. V gene TRBV7-2 combines with J gene TRBJ2-5; TRBD1 aligns across 7 bases. The V gene end was trimmed by 1 base and the J gene end by 6 bases; junction bases not matched to a gene: 2. The CDR3 runs to 13 residues. The germline gives CDR1 SGHTA, CDR2 FQGNSA. The CDR3 sequence is CASSLGQGKTQYF. CDR3 nucleotides: TGTGCCAGCAGCTTAGGACAGGGCAAGACCCAGTACTTC.

This chain connects TRBV11-3 to TRBJ1-2; D is possibly TRBD1 (6 bases). Germline V CDR1 and CDR2: SGHNT, YENEEA. The CDR3 totals 12 residues. V lost 5 bases to trimming and J lost 8 bases, with 12 bases between them. In nucleotides, the CDR3 is TGTGCCAGCAGCGGACAGACGGGGGGCTACACCTTC. This codes for CASSGQTGGYTF. Based on the CDR3 plus reference TRBV11-3 and TRBJ1-2, the full variable domain is EAGVVQSPRYKIIEKKQPVAFWCNPISGHNTLYWYLQNLGQGPELLIRYENEEAVDDSQLPKDRFSAERLKGVDSTLKIQPAELGDSAVYLCASSGQTGGYTFGSGTRLTVV.

The chain joins TRBV4-2 to TRBJ1-2, with a weak D call TRBD1 (6 bases). The CDR3 totals 13 residues. Trimming took off 2 bases at V and 7 bases at J, with 11 bases between the two ends. Germline loops: CDR1 LGHNA, CDR2 YNFKEQ. The CDR3 here is CASSQTQGAGYTF. The CDR3, as DNA: TGTGCCAGCAGCCAAACACAGGGTGCTGGCTACACCTTC.

The chain uses TRBV15 and TRBJ2-2; D is possibly TRBD1 (6 bases). The CDR3 loop spans 17 amino acids. The V gene's germline CDR1 is LNHNV and CDR2 YYDKDF (reference sequence). Between the trimmed V and J ends, which lost 0 bases and 1 base, there was a span of 12 bases. The CDR3 DNA reads TGTGCCACCAGCAGAGAAGAGGGCAGGGGGAACACCGGGGAGCTGTTTTTT. Amino acid sequence: CATSREEGRGNTGELFF.

The V call is TRBV2, the J call TRBJ2-7, with 8 bases matching TRBD1. CDR3 size: 13 residues. Germline assignment: CDR1 SNHLY and CDR2 FYNNEI. The J segment lost 9 bases and the V segment lost 6 bases, leaving 10 bases of the junction unmatched. The DNA for the CDR3 is TGTGCCAGCAGCCCCGGACAGGGCAAGGGGCAGTACTTC. This encodes CASSPGQGKGQYF.

This sequence joins TRBV11-2 and TRBJ1-2; D unclear. The V and J ends lost 7 bases and 6 bases respectively, with 15 bases between them. There are 13 residues in the CDR3. Germline lookup yields CDR1 SGHAT and CDR2 FQNNGV. The CDR3 DNA reads as TGTGCCAGCACCAAAGGCGGGAGGGATGGCTACACCTTC. This encodes CASTKGGRDGYTF.

The V and J genes are TRBV7-2 and TRBJ2-7; 11 nucleotides match TRBD2. The germline gives CDR1 SGHTA, CDR2 FQGNSA. After removal of 2 bases from V and 6 bases from J, the junction contained 9 bases not matched to a gene. The CDR3 contains 16 residues. The CDR3 sequence is CASSLSLAGGLGEQYF. DNA of the CDR3: TGTGCCAGCAGCTTATCCCTAGCGGGGGGACTGGGCGAGCAGTACTTC.

The chain joins TRBV6-5 to TRBJ2-7, with D tentatively TRBD2 (6 bases). V was shortened by 5 bases and J by 6 bases, with 17 bases between the two germline ends. CDR3 size: 14 residues. Per the germline V gene, CDR1 is MNHEY and CDR2 is SVGAGI. The CDR3 bases are TGTGCCAGCAGTACGCGGGATATCCGACTCGAGCAGTACTTC. This encodes CASSTRDIRLEQYF.

The V call is TRBV30, the J call TRBJ2-7; D not certain. Trimming took off 0 bases at V and 4 bases at J, with 7 bases between the two ends. Germline V gene sequence: CDR1 GTSNPN, CDR2 SVGIG (reference sequence). The length of the CDR3 is 12 residues. CDR3 bases: TGTGCCTGGAGTGTTAGCTTTTACGAGCAGTACTTC. Translated: CAWSVSFYEQYF. The full variable domain, its missing parts supplied by reference TRBV30 and TRBJ2-7, is SQTIHQWPATLVQPVGSPLSLECTVEGTSNPNLYWYRQAAGRGLQLLFYSVGIGQISSEVPQNLSASRPQDRQFILSSKKLLLSDSGFYLCAWSVSFYEQYFGPGTRLTVT.